Listed below are T cell receptor beta chains from one sample, sequenced in a study of cytomegalovirus exposure and HLA in healthy donors. The repertoire was sequenced with immunoSEQ multiplex PCR; TCRdb's copy has only in-frame clones and lacks some. In the table there are 150,000 to 200,000 clones, about 81% of which are singletons. Sequenced material: PBMCs. The receptors here all came from a woman between 45 and 60 years old in good health and CMV-seropositive. Each CDR3 is given with its conserved first and last residue. A D gene is named only where the DNA matches it firmly. Clone size is shown for a subset of rows, as once, few, many or a class of expanded clone.

v_gene: TRBV29-1
d_gene: .
j_gene: TRBJ1-2
abundance: .
CDR3aa: CSVEGGHPSTGYTF
CDR3nt: TGCAGCGTTGAAGGCGGACACCCTTCTACCGGCTACACCTTC

v_gene: TRBV7-9
d_gene: TRBD1
j_gene: TRBJ2-3
abundance: .
CDR3aa: CASTRTGGTDTQYF
CDR3nt: TGTGCCAGCACCCGCACAGGGGGCACAGATACGCAGTATTTT

v_gene: TRBV9
d_gene: TRBD2
j_gene: TRBJ2-2
abundance: .
CDR3aa: CASSNPSGGLNTGELFF
CDR3nt: TGTGCCAGCAGTAATCCTAGCGGGGGCCTTAACACCGGGGAGCTGTTTTTT

v_gene: TRBV28
d_gene: .
j_gene: TRBJ2-7
abundance: .
CDR3aa: CASSLGGAQYF
CDR3nt: TGTGCCAGCAGTTTAGGGGGGGCCCAGTACTTC

v_gene: TRBV7-9
d_gene: .
j_gene: TRBJ1-1
abundance: .
CDR3aa: CASTPGLQQNTEAFF
CDR3nt: TGTGCCAGCACCCCCGGGTTGCAGCAGAACACTGAAGCTTTCTTT

v_gene: TRBV6-6
d_gene: .
j_gene: TRBJ1-2
abundance: .
CDR3aa: CASSYSSPNYGYTF
CDR3nt: TGTGCCAGCAGTTACTCGTCTCCTAACTATGGCTACACCTTC

v_gene: TRBV27
d_gene: .
j_gene: TRBJ1-1
abundance: .
CDR3aa: CASSPLDWARNTEAFF
CDR3nt: TGTGCCAGCAGTCCTCTTGATTGGGCGAGAAACACTGAAGCTTTCTTT

v_gene: TRBV5-4
d_gene: TRBD2
j_gene: TRBJ2-3
abundance: .
CDR3aa: CASSQIVLAGARDTQYF
CDR3nt: TGTGCCAGCAGCCAAATCGTGCTAGCGGGGGCGAGAGATACGCAGTATTTT

v_gene: TRBV9
d_gene: TRBD2
j_gene: TRBJ2-3
abundance: .
CDR3aa: CASSVSGGTDTQYF
CDR3nt: TGTGCCAGCAGCGTTAGCGGGGGGACAGATACGCAGTATTTT

v_gene: TRBV6-5
d_gene: TRBD2
j_gene: TRBJ2-7
abundance: .
CDR3aa: CASRERGPYEQYF
CDR3nt: TGTGCCAGCAGAGAGCGGGGCCCCTACGAGCAGTACTTC

v_gene: TRBV7-9
d_gene: TRBD1
j_gene: TRBJ1-4
abundance: .
CDR3aa: CASSLGTGGEKLFF
CDR3nt: TGTGCCAGCAGCTTAGGCACAGGGGGTGAAAAACTGTTTTTT

v_gene: TRBV9
d_gene: TRBD2
j_gene: TRBJ2-3
abundance: .
CDR3aa: CASSVAPGSGGKDTQYF
CDR3nt: TGTGCCAGCAGCGTAGCCCCGGGAAGCGGGGGGAAAGATACGCAGTATTTT

v_gene: TRBV6-1
d_gene: TRBD2
j_gene: TRBJ2-5
abundance: .
CDR3aa: CASSEDLYVAGSKTQYF
CDR3nt: TGTGCCAGCAGTGAAGACTTATACGTAGCGGGGTCCAAGACCCAGTACTTC

v_gene: TRBV30
d_gene: .
j_gene: TRBJ2-2
abundance: .
CDR3aa: CAWGPGTNTGELFF
CDR3nt: TGTGCCTGGGGTCCCGGGACAAACACCGGGGAGCTGTTTTTT

v_gene: TRBV28
d_gene: .
j_gene: TRBJ1-5
abundance: .
CDR3aa: CASSLVSGNQPQHF
CDR3nt: TGTGCCAGCAGTTTAGTGTCAGGGAATCAGCCCCAGCATTTT

v_gene: TRBV5-4
d_gene: TRBD1
j_gene: TRBJ2-4
abundance: .
CDR3aa: CASSSWDREGSMYF
CDR3nt: TGTGCCAGCAGCTCCTGGGACAGGGAGGGTAGTATGTACTTC

v_gene: TRBV30
d_gene: TRBD2
j_gene: TRBJ2-5
abundance: .
CDR3aa: CASGTSGETQYF
CDR3nt: TGTGCCTCCGGGACTAGCGGAGAGACCCAGTACTTC

v_gene: TRBV6-1
d_gene: .
j_gene: TRBJ2-7
abundance: .
CDR3aa: CASRIQQDTSYEQYF
CDR3nt: TGTGCCAGCAGGATACAACAGGACACCTCCTACGAGCAGTACTTC

v_gene: TRBV6-6
d_gene: .
j_gene: TRBJ1-5
abundance: few
CDR3aa: CASSSGQGYHQPQHF
CDR3nt: TGTGCCAGCTCATCCGGGCAGGGGTATCATCAGCCCCAGCATTTT

v_gene: TRBV9
d_gene: TRBD2
j_gene: TRBJ2-3
abundance: .
CDR3aa: CASSVAVTSGASTDTQYF
CDR3nt: TGTGCCAGCAGCGTAGCTGTCACTAGCGGGGCTAGCACAGATACGCAGTATTTT

v_gene: TRBV4-1
d_gene: TRBD1
j_gene: TRBJ1-2
abundance: .
CDR3aa: CASSQIETKTGDRGYTF
CDR3nt: TGCGCCAGCAGCCAAATCGAGACGAAAACAGGGGACAGAGGCTACACCTTC

v_gene: TRBV13
d_gene: .
j_gene: TRBJ2-7
abundance: .
CDR3aa: CASSLDSYEQYF
CDR3nt: TGTGCCAGCAGCTTAGATAGCTACGAGCAGTACTTC

v_gene: TRBV9
d_gene: .
j_gene: TRBJ1-1
abundance: once
CDR3aa: CASSVAPFPNTEAFF
CDR3nt: TGTGCCAGCAGCGTAGCCCCGTTCCCGAACACTGAAGCTTTCTTT

v_gene: TRBV4-1
d_gene: .
j_gene: TRBJ2-7
abundance: few
CDR3aa: CASSQVQGRGQYF
CDR3nt: TGCGCCAGCAGCCAAGTGCAGGGAAGGGGGCAGTACTTC

v_gene: TRBV27
d_gene: TRBD1
j_gene: TRBJ1-6
abundance: .
CDR3aa: CASRPTGVSSPLHF
CDR3nt: TGTGCCAGCAGACCCACAGGGGTCAGTTCACCCCTCCACTTT

v_gene: TRBV6-1
d_gene: .
j_gene: TRBJ1-5
abundance: .
CDR3aa: CASSESGWRSSAQHF
CDR3nt: TGTGCCAGCAGTGAGTCTGGCTGGAGGTCGTCGGCCCAGCATTTT

v_gene: TRBV9
d_gene: TRBD2
j_gene: TRBJ2-3
abundance: .
CDR3aa: CASSTFSGASDTQYF
CDR3nt: TGTGCCAGCAGCACCTTTAGCGGGGCCTCAGATACGCAGTATTTT

v_gene: TRBV7-9
d_gene: TRBD1
j_gene: TRBJ1-2
abundance: .
CDR3aa: CASSPPGTEANYGYTF
CDR3nt: TGTGCCAGCAGCCCGCCGGGGACAGAAGCTAACTATGGCTACACCTTC

v_gene: TRBV7-4
d_gene: .
j_gene: TRBJ1-6
abundance: .
CDR3aa: CASSLVRDSPLHF
CDR3nt: TGTGCCAGCAGCTTAGTCAGGGATTCACCCCTCCACTTT

v_gene: TRBV9
d_gene: TRBD1
j_gene: TRBJ1-5
abundance: .
CDR3aa: CASSETGGGQPQHF
CDR3nt: TGTGCCAGCAGCGAGACAGGGGGTGGTCAGCCCCAGCATTTT

v_gene: TRBV2
d_gene: TRBD2
j_gene: TRBJ2-5
abundance: .
CDR3aa: CASSPEGSGGAGETQYF
CDR3nt: TGTGCCAGCAGTCCCGAGGGGAGCGGGGGGGCAGGGGAGACCCAGTACTTC

v_gene: TRBV19
d_gene: TRBD1
j_gene: TRBJ1-1
abundance: .
CDR3aa: CASSARQGTNTEAFF
CDR3nt: TGTGCCAGTAGCGCCAGACAGGGAACGAACACTGAAGCTTTCTTT

v_gene: TRBV30
d_gene: TRBD1
j_gene: TRBJ1-5
abundance: .
CDR3aa: CAWSPPGGGQPQHF
CDR3nt: TGTGCCTGGAGCCCTCCAGGGGGCGGACAGCCCCAGCATTTT

v_gene: TRBV4-2
d_gene: .
j_gene: TRBJ1-2
abundance: .
CDR3aa: CASSQEGSGSYGYTF
CDR3nt: TGTGCCAGCAGCCAAGAGGGGAGCGGAAGCTATGGCTACACCTTC

v_gene: TRBV9
d_gene: .
j_gene: TRBJ1-4
abundance: .
CDR3aa: CASSVEGGTKGEKLFF
CDR3nt: TGTGCCAGCAGCGTAGAGGGGGGGACCAAGGGGGAAAAACTGTTTTTT

v_gene: TRBV7-9
d_gene: TRBD1
j_gene: TRBJ1-2
abundance: .
CDR3aa: CASSLEGTGGRYGYTF
CDR3nt: TGTGCCAGCAGCTTAGAGGGGACAGGGGGCCGTTATGGCTACACCTTC

v_gene: TRBV7-9
d_gene: TRBD1
j_gene: TRBJ2-7
abundance: .
CDR3aa: CSSSLGDRGSSYEQYF
CDR3nt: TGTTCCAGCAGCTTAGGGGACAGGGGCTCCTCCTACGAGCAGTACTTC

v_gene: TRBV15
d_gene: .
j_gene: TRBJ1-1
abundance: .
CDR3aa: CATSREDTHMNTEAFF
CDR3nt: TGTGCCACCAGCAGAGAGGACACCCACATGAACACTGAAGCTTTCTTT

v_gene: TRBV5-1
d_gene: TRBD1
j_gene: TRBJ1-1
abundance: .
CDR3aa: CASSSGQPNTEAFF
CDR3nt: TGCGCCAGCAGCTCGGGACAGCCAAACACTGAAGCTTTCTTT

v_gene: TRBV2
d_gene: .
j_gene: TRBJ1-5
abundance: once
CDR3aa: CASGGYSNQPQHF
CDR3nt: TGTGCCAGCGGCGGGTATAGCAATCAGCCCCAGCATTTT

v_gene: TRBV6-5
d_gene: TRBD1
j_gene: TRBJ1-2
abundance: .
CDR3aa: CASSSQPGQASYTF
CDR3nt: TGTGCCAGCAGTTCCCAGCCCGGACAGGCTAGCTACACCTTC

v_gene: TRBV7-6
d_gene: TRBD2
j_gene: TRBJ2-7
abundance: .
CDR3aa: CASSVGTSGGVSMYEQYF
CDR3nt: TGTGCCAGCAGCGTCGGGACTAGCGGGGGGGTATCGATGTACGAGCAGTACTTC

v_gene: TRBV19
d_gene: .
j_gene: TRBJ1-5
abundance: .
CDR3aa: CASRDSLHQPQHF
CDR3nt: TGTGCCAGTCGCGACAGTTTACATCAGCCCCAGCATTTT

v_gene: TRBV5-1
d_gene: TRBD2
j_gene: TRBJ2-1
abundance: .
CDR3aa: CASSLTSGNDEQFF
CDR3nt: TGCGCCAGCAGCTTGACTAGCGGGAATGATGAGCAGTTCTTC

v_gene: TRBV7-2
d_gene: TRBD1
j_gene: TRBJ1-1
abundance: .
CDR3aa: CASSPTQQGAAFF
CDR3nt: TGTGCCAGCAGCCCGACACAACAGGGGGCGGCTTTCTTT

v_gene: TRBV5-6
d_gene: .
j_gene: TRBJ2-5
abundance: once
CDR3aa: CASSFELRRGQTQYF
CDR3nt: TGTGCCAGCAGCTTTGAACTCCGGCGGGGGCAGACCCAGTACTTC

v_gene: TRBV2
d_gene: .
j_gene: TRBJ2-2
abundance: .
CDR3aa: CASSRFRANTGELFF
CDR3nt: TGTGCCAGCAGTCGTTTCAGGGCTAACACCGGGGAGCTGTTTTTT

v_gene: TRBV7-8
d_gene: TRBD1
j_gene: TRBJ2-5
abundance: .
CDR3aa: CASSQGTAQETQYF
CDR3nt: TGTGCCAGCAGCCAGGGGACAGCACAAGAGACCCAGTACTTC

v_gene: TRBV7-9
d_gene: TRBD1
j_gene: TRBJ2-2
abundance: .
CDR3aa: CASSSGTGVWTGELFF
CDR3nt: TGTGCCAGCAGTTCCGGGACAGGGGTCTGGACCGGGGAGCTGTTTTTT

v_gene: TRBV10-3
d_gene: TRBD2
j_gene: TRBJ2-7
abundance: few
CDR3aa: CAISPTSDEQYF
CDR3nt: TGTGCCATCAGCCCAACTAGCGACGAGCAGTACTTC

v_gene: TRBV2
d_gene: .
j_gene: TRBJ2-2
abundance: .
CDR3aa: CASSEARRRTGELFF
CDR3nt: TGTGCCAGCAGTGAAGCGCGCCGCCGCACCGGGGAGCTGTTTTTT

v_gene: TRBV6-5
d_gene: .
j_gene: TRBJ1-2
abundance: few
CDR3aa: CASTKNGINGYTF
CDR3nt: TGTGCCAGCACTAAGAACGGGATCAATGGCTACACCTTC

v_gene: TRBV29-1
d_gene: .
j_gene: TRBJ1-1
abundance: .
CDR3aa: CSVAKTMNTEAFF
CDR3nt: TGCAGCGTTGCTAAGACAATGAACACTGAAGCTTTCTTT

v_gene: TRBV5-4
d_gene: .
j_gene: TRBJ1-2
abundance: .
CDR3aa: CASSSISGTSYGYTF
CDR3nt: TGTGCCAGCAGCTCAATCTCCGGGACATCCTATGGCTACACCTTC

v_gene: TRBV5-1
d_gene: TRBD1
j_gene: TRBJ1-1
abundance: .
CDR3aa: CASRIGTDTEAFF
CDR3nt: TGCGCCAGCAGAATCGGGACAGACACTGAAGCTTTCTTT